This TCR beta chain was observed in a study of cytomegalovirus exposure and HLA in healthy donors. J was trimmed by 7 bases and V by 5 bases; bases with no gene match: 10. CDR1 is MDHEN, CDR2 SYDVKM, per germline. The CDR3 extends over 14 amino acids. Primers: 60 Vbeta forward and 13 Jbeta reverse. TCRdb's copy holds only in-frame clones and misses some; the assay was immunoSEQ multiplex PCR. The sample includes some 140,000 clones, over 60% of them seen just once. The specimen was PBMCs. The receptor's source is a woman between 40 and 55 years old in good health and CMV-seronegative. This rearrangement joins TRBV28 to TRBJ1-2; 7 nucleotides match TRBD1. Here the CDR3 reads CASSPPTGASGYTF. The CDR3 DNA sequence: TGTGCCAGCAGTCCCCCAACAGGGGCCTCTGGCTACACCTTC.